This T cell receptor beta chain was recorded in a study of T cell repertoires in cytomegalovirus infection. Study in general: Use of recently identified HLA-C-restricted and well-studied HLA-B-restricted CMV epitopes was part of the study. Signatures in public TCR beta sequences pointed to both CMV infection and matching HLA type. Study-level points and caveats: In two of eight donors, the top clonotype was HLA-C-restricted CMV-specific. Carriers of CMV plus the relevant HLA were identified by cumulative public TCR beta family frequency.

On this clonotype itself: Its antigen is not identified.

The CDR3 sequence is 15 residues long. The V segment lost 5 bases and the J segment 5 bases; nucleotides outside the gene matches: 10. From germline, CDR1 is MGHRA and CDR2 YSYEKL. TCRdb reprocessed the reads with MiXCR, giving one entry per CDR3 protein. In the table there are some 800,000 distinct CDR3 sequences, over 25% of which are singletons. The chain employs TRBV4-1 and TRBJ2-7; 9 bases align to TRBD2. The clonotype originates from a human donor in good health (CMV status not recorded). Some clones in this sample may be carry-over from other donors' samples. This specimen consisted of cultured CD8+ T cells from PBMCs, obtained from culture after CMV antigen stimulation. CDR3 coding DNA: TGCGCCAGCAGCGTCTTAGCGGGGGAGCCGGACGAGCAGTACTTC. This translates into CASSVLAGEPDEQYF.